This TCR beta chain was obtained from a study of T cell repertoires in cytomegalovirus infection. V was shortened by 5 bases and J by 0 bases, with 10 bases between the two germline ends. The CDR3 extends over 14 amino acids. In germline, CDR1 is SGHTA, CDR2 FQGNSA. A single record per CDR3 protein comes from TCRdb applying MiXCR to the reads. Seen here are about 190,000 distinct CDR3 sequences, approximately 30% observed once, and the top ten hold about 31%. The chain uses TRBV7-2 and TRBJ1-1, with D tentatively TRBD1 (5 bases). The sequence came from a human donor in good health (CMV status not recorded). Some clones in this sample may be carry-over from other donors' samples. Sequences were obtained from PBMCs. CDR3 residues: CASSHVGVNTEAFF. CDR3 DNA sequence: TGTGCCAGCAGCCACGTGGGGGTGAACACTGAAGCTTTCTTT.